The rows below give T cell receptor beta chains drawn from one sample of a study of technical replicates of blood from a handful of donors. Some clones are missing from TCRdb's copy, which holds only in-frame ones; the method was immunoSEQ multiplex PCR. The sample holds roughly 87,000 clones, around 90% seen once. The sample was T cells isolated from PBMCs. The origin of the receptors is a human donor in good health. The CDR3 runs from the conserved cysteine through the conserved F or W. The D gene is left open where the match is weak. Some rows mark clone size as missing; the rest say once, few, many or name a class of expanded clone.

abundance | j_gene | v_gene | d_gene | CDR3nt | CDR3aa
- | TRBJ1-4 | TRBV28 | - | TGTGCCAGCGGCCGAACTAATGAAAAACTGTTTTTT | CASGRTNEKLFF
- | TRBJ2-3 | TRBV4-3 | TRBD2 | TGCGCCAGCAGCCAAGAAACACCTGGTGGGGGGGCAGATACGCAGTATTTT | CASSQETPGGGADTQYF
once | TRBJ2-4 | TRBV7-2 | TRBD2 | TGTGCCAGCAGCTTAGGTACTAGCGGGAGTAGGAACATTCAGTACTTC | CASSLGTSGSRNIQYF
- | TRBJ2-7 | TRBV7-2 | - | TGTGCCAGCAGCCTATCACGCGGCAGGGTCCCCTACGAGCAGTACTTC | CASSLSRGRVPYEQYF
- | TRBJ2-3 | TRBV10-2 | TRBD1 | TGCGCCAGCAGTGAGTTGGCAGGGGGCGCCTTCACAGATACGCAGTATTTT | CASSELAGGAFTDTQYF
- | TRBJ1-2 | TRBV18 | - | TGTGCCAGCTCACCAACAGGGTATAGGTCCGGACCCTATGGCTACACCTTC | CASSPTGYRSGPYGYTF
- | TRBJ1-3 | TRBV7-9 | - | TGTGCCAGCAGCTTGGGAGGGGAGTCTGGAAACACCATATATTTT | CASSLGGESGNTIYF
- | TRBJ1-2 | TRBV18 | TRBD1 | TGTGCCAGCTCACCACTGGGACAGTCCTATGGCTACACCTTC | CASSPLGQSYGYTF
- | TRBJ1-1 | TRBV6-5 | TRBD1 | TGTGCCAGCAGTTACCCAGGGGGGAAGGCTGGTGAAGCTTTCTTT | CASSYPGGKAGEAFF
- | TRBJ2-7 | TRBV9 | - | TGTGCCAGCAGCGTAGTAGGACATAAGATATCCGAGCAGTACTTC | CASSVVGHKISEQYF
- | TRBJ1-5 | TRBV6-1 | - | TGTGCCAGCAGAGAGAGCGGGGGCTCCAGTCAGCCCCAGCATTTT | CASRESGGSSQPQHF
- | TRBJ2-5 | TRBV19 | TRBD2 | TGTGCCAGTAGTATAGATAGAGCGGGAGCAGAGACCCAGTACTTC | CASSIDRAGAETQYF
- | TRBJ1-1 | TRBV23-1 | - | TGCGCCAGCAGTACTTTGGTGAACACTGAAGCTTTCTTT | CASSTLVNTEAFF
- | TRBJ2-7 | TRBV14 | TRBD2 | TGTGCCAGCAGCCTTGGGCTAGCGGCGGGGGAGCAGTACTTC | CASSLGLAAGEQYF
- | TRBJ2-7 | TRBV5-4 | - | TGTGCCAGCAGCTTGGATCCAGAGGCGGAGTCCTACGAGCAGTACTTC | CASSLDPEAESYEQYF
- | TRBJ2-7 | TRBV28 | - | TGTGCCAGCGTTCTTAGCGGTACCTACGAGCAGTACTTC | CASVLSGTYEQYF
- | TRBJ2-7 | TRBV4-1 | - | TGCGCCAGCAGCCTCAGGGCTTCGTACGAGCAGTACTTC | CASSLRASYEQYF
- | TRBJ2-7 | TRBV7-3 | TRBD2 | TGTGCCAGCAGCTTGGGACTAGCGGGAGAGGGGGAGCAGTACTTC | CASSLGLAGEGEQYF
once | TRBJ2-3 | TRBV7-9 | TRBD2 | TGTGCCAGCAGCCAAATTCAGTCTAGCGGTTTCACAGATACGCAGTATTTT | CASSQIQSSGFTDTQYF
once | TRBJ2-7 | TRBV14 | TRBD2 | TGTGCCAGCCGCACTAGCGGGAGCTACGAGCAGTACTTC | CASRTSGSYEQYF
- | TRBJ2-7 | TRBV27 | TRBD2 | TGTGCCAGCAGGCCGGGACTAGCGGCCTACGAGCAGTACTTC | CASRPGLAAYEQYF
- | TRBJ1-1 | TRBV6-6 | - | TGTGCCAGCAGTCCCAGGAGGAGTAACACTGAAGCTTTCTTT | CASSPRRSNTEAFF
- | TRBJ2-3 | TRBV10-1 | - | TGCGCCAGCAGTGAGTCGGGAGATAAGGATACGCAGTATTTT | CASSESGDKDTQYF
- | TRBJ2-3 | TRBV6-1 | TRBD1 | TGTGCCAGCAGTCGGGACAGGTCCACAGATACGCAGTATTTT | CASSRDRSTDTQYF
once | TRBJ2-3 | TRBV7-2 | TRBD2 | TGTGCCAGCAGCTCCGGACTAGCGGGAAGAGATACGCAGTATTTT | CASSSGLAGRDTQYF
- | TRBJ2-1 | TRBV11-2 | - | TGTGCCAGCAGCTTAGGGCAGGGTTATGAGCAGTTCTTC | CASSLGQGYEQFF
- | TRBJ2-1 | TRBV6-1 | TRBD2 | TGTGCCAGCAGTGAAGGGACCCCTAGCGGGGGGTACAATGAGCAGTTCTTC | CASSEGTPSGGYNEQFF
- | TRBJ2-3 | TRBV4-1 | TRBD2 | TGCGCCAGCAGCCTCAGCGGGAGTGAGGAAGATACGCAGTATTTT | CASSLSGSEEDTQYF
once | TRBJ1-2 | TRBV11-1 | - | TGTGCCAGCAGCTTATTACAGTACTATGGCTACACCTTC | CASSLLQYYGYTF
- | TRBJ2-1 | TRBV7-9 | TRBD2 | TGTGCCAGCAGCTTAGTAGAGGGGACTAGCGGGAGACGGCGTTTTCTGTTCTTC | CASSLVEGTSGRRRFLFF
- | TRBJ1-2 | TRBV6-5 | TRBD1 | TGTGCCAGCACTCTAAGCCGGACAGGGGGCCTCGGCTACACCTTC | CASTLSRTGGLGYTF
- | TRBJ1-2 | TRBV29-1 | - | TGCAGCGTCGTCTTACAGGCTAACTATGGCTACACCTTC | CSVVLQANYGYTF
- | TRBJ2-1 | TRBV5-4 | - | TGTGCCAGCACCAGCGGAGACAATGAGCAGTTCTTC | CASTSGDNEQFF
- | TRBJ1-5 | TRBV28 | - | TGTGCCAGCAGTCCCCTAGGCAATCAGCCCCAGCATTTT | CASSPLGNQPQHF
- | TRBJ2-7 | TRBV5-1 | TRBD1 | TGCGCCAGCAGGGGAGCCGGGACAGGGGTCTACGAGCAGTACTTC | CASRGAGTGVYEQYF
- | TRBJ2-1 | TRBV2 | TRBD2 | TGTGCCAGCACCTTACTAGCGGACAATGAGCAGTTCTTC | CASTLLADNEQFF
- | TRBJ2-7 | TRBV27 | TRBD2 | TGTGCCAGCAGTTTATTGGTTGCGGGAGGGAAGGTAGGAGAGCAGTACTTC | CASSLLVAGGKVGEQYF
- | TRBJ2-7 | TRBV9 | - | TGTGCCAGCAGCGTAGAGGCGGGGAAGGGCAGCTCCTACGAGCAGTACTTC | CASSVEAGKGSSYEQYF
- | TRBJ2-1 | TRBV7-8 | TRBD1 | TGTGCCAGCAGCTTAGGGACAGGCCCATACAATGAGCAGTTCTTC | CASSLGTGPYNEQFF
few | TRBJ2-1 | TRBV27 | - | TGTGCCAGCAGTTTATCTAAGGGGAATGAGCAGTTCTTC | CASSLSKGNEQFF
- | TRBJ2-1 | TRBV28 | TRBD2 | TGTGCCAGCAGCCCCTTAGGGACTAGCGGGAGTTATTCGCAGTTCTTC | CASSPLGTSGSYSQFF